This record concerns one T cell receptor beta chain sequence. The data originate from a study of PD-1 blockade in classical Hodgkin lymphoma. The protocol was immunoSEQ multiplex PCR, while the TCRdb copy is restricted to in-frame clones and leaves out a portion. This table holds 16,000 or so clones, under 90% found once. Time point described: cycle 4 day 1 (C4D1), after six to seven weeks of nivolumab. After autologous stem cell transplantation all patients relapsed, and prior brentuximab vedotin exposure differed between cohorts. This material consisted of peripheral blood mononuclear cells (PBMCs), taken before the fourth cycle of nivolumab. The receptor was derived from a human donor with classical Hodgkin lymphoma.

CDR3 nucleotide sequence: TGTGCCAGCAGTTTCGCCCCAGGGGTTAAGGATGGCTACACCTTC. It is translated as CASSFAPGVKDGYTF. The chain uses TRBV27 and TRBJ1-2; possible D gene TRBD1, 6 bases. This CDR3 has 15 residues. V shed 3 bases and J shed 6 bases, with 17 bases lying between them. Germline CDR1 is MNHEY and CDR2 is SMNVEV (reference sequence).